The 7 T cell receptor beta chains reported below all come from one sample, sequenced in a study of spatial heterogeneity in lung cancer. TCRdb itself ran the 5' RACE reads through MiXCR, one entry per CDR3 protein. This table holds under 15,000 distinct CDR3 sequences, 5.6% found once. The antigens for these receptors are not known. Time point described: sample taken at primary tumor resection. Study results and caveats: Intratumoral expanded alpha and beta TCR counts were found to track tumor mutation counts.

Sequencing was performed on lung tumor tissue, taken at surgery. These receptor sequences come from a female donor with early-stage non-small cell lung cancer.

This clonotype has a count of ten or more. This beta chain is a stray read from a library made for alpha chains; its abundance is not meaningful. This CDR3 is CASSSLAGTNEQFF. The CDR3 DNA follows: TGTGCCAGCAGCTCTCTCGCGGGCACCAATGAGCAGTTCTTC. The rearrangement joins TRBV7-6 to TRBJ2-1; a weak D match, TRBD2 (5 bases). Trimming took 4 bases from V and 6 from J, leaving 13 bases between them. From germline, CDR1 is SGHVS and CDR2 FNYEAQ. The CDR3 runs to 14 residues.

This clonotype was recorded many times. A library prepared for alpha chains yielded this beta chain as an off-target read; its size is of little meaning. The chain is built from TRBV7-8 and TRBJ1-3; D is uncertain. Trimming removed 5 bases at V and 6 bases at J, with 11 bases between. Germline CDR1 SGHVS, CDR2 FQNEAQ. The CDR3 sequence is 13 residues long. CDR3 DNA: TGTGCCAGCAGCCCCTTGTTTGAAAACACCATATATTTT. Amino acid sequence: CASSPLFENTIYF.

In the case of this clonotype: This beta chain is an unintended read in a library built for alpha chains; its size means little. J is TRBJ2-3 and V is TRBV30; D uncertain. The CDR3 loop spans 11 amino acids. CDR1 and CDR2 from the germline V gene are GTSNPN and SVGIG (reference sequence). V was clipped by 5 bases and J by 5 bases, with 8 bases between them. The CDR3 DNA reads TGTGCCTGGTCATCGCGAGATACGCAGTATTTT. Its protein is CAWSSRDTQYF. Supplemented by reference TRBV30 and TRBJ2-3, the full variable domain reads SQTIHQWPATLVQPVGSPLSLECTVEGTSNPNLYWYRQAAGRGLQLLFYSVGIGQISSEVPQNLSASRPQDRQFILSSKKLLLSDSGFYLCAWSSRDTQYFGPGTRLTVL.

This clonotype is labeled medium-sized. In a library made to pick up alpha chains, this beta chain is a stray read with a size that means little. The V and J genes are TRBV5-4 and TRBJ2-3, with a tentative D call TRBD1 (5 bases). Looked up from germline, CDR1 is SGHNT and CDR2 is YYREEE (reference sequence). This CDR3 spans 14 amino acids. Trimming removed 4 bases at V and 2 bases at J, with 11 bases between. CDR3 region: CASSPRRATDTQYF. CDR3 sequence (DNA): TGTGCCAGCAGCCCTCGCAGGGCCACAGATACGCAGTATTTT.

This clonotype rates as medium-sized (0.01 to 0.1%). This beta chain lies outside the target of a library built for alpha chains; its clone size means little. The genes are TRBV12-3 or TRBV12-4 and TRBJ1-2, with 8 bases fitting TRBD1. Trimming took 5 bases from V and 8 from J; bases not matched to a gene: 13. CDR3 size: 15 residues. The CDR3 DNA reads as TGTGCCAGCAGTATCCGGACAGGGAGGGGTGAGGGCTACACCTTC. It is translated as CASSIRTGRGEGYTF.

For this clonotype: This beta chain represents an off-target read in a library built for alpha chains; its size is of limited meaning. The gene calls are TRBV12-3 or TRBV12-4 and TRBJ2-2, with no clear D. V lost 3 bases and J lost 5, with 10 bases in between. This CDR3 contains 14 residues. The CDR3, as DNA: TGTGCCAGCAGTTTCGTAGCCGGGACCGGGGAGCTGTTTTTT. This encodes CASSFVAGTGELFF.

This clonotype has ten or more counts. The library was built for alpha chains, so this beta chain is an off-target read and its size means little. This rearrangement joins TRBV6-6 to TRBJ1-2; TRBD1 might be the D (5 bases). The CDR3 contains 14 residues. Germline V gene lookup returns CDR1 MNHNY and CDR2 SVGAGI (reference sequence). Trimming removed 4 bases at V and 8 bases at J, with 17 bases between. The DNA of the CDR3 is TGTGCCAGCAGTTCCCCGAATCAGGGTTACGGCTACACCTTC. It specifies CASSSPNQGYGYTF.